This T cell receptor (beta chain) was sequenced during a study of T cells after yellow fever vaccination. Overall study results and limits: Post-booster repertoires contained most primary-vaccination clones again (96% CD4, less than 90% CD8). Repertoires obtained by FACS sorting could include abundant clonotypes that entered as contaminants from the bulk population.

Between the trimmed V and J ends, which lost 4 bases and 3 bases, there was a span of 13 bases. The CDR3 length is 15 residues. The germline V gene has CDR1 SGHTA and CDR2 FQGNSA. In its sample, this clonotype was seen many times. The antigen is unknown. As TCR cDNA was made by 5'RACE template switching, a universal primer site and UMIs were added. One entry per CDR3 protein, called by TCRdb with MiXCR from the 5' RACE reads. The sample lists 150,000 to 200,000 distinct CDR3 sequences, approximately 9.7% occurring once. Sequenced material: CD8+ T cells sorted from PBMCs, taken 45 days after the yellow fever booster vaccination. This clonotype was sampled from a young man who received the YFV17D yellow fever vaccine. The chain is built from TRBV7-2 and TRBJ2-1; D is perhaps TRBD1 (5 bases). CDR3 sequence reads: CASSSAGQNYNEQFF. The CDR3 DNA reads TGTGCCAGCAGCTCCGCCGGACAAAACTACAATGAGCAGTTCTTC.